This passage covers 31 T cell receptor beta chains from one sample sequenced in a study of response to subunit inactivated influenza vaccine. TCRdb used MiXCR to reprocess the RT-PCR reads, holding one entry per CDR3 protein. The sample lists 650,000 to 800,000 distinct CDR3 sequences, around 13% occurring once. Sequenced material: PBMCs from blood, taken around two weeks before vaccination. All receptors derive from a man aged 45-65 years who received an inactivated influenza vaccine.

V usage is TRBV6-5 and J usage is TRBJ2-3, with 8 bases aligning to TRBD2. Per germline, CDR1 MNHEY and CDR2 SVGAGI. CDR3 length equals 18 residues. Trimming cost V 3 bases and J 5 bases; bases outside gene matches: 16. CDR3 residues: CASSYRSGSGGLKDTQYF. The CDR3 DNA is TGTGCCAGCAGTTATAGGTCTGGGTCGGGGGGGCTGAAAGATACGCAGTATTTT.

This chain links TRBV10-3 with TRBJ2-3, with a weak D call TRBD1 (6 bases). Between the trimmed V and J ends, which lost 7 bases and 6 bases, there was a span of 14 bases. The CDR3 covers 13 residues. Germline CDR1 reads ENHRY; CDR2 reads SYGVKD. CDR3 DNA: TGTGCCATCATGGGGGCCGAAGCGGATACGCAGTATTTT. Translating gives CAIMGAEADTQYF.

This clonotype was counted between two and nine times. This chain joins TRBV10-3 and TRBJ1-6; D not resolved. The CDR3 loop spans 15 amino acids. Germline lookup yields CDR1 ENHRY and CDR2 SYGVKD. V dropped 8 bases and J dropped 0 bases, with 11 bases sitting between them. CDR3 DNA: TGTGCCATCTCCTCCCGACCCTCCTATAATTCACCCCTCCACTTT. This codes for CAISSRPSYNSPLHF.

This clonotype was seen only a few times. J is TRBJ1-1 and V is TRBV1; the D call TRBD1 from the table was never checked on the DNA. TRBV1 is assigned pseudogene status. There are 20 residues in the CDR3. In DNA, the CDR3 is TGCACCAGCAGCCAAGATCCCGACAGGGCGAGGTCGGCGATGAACACTGAAGCTTTCTTT. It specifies CTSSQDPDRARSAMNTEAFF.

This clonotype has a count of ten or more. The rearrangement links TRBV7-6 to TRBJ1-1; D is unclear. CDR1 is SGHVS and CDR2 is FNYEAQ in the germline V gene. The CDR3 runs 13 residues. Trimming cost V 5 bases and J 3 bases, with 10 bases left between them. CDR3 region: CASSRSGDTEAFF. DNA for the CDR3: TGTGCCAGCAGCCGAAGTGGGGACACTGAAGCTTTCTTT. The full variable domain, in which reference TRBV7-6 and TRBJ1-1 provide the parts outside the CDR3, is GAGVSQSPRYKVTKRGQDVALRCDPISGHVSLYWYRQALGQGPEFLTYFNYEAQQDKSGLPNDRFSAERPEGSISTLTIQRTEQRDSAMYRCASSRSGDTEAFFGQGTRLTVV.

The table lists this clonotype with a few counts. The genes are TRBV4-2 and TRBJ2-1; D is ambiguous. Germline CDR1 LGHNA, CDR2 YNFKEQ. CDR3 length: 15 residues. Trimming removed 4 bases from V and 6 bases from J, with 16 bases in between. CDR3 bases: TGTGCCAGCAGCCCAGCGACAATCGTTGTCAATGAGCAGTTCTTC. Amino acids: CASSPATIVVNEQFF.

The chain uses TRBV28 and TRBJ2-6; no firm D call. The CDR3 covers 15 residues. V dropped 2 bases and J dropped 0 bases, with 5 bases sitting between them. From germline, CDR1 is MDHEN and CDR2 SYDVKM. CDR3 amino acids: CASSLSPSGANVLTF. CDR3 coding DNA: TGTGCCAGCAGTTTAAGCCCCTCTGGGGCCAACGTCCTGACTTTC.

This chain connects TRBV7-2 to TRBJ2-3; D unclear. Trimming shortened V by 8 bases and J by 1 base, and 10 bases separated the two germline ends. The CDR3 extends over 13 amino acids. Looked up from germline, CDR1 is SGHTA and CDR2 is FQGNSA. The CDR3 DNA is TGTGCCAGCGAGAGGATGGGCACAGATACGCAGTATTTT. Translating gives CASERMGTDTQYF.

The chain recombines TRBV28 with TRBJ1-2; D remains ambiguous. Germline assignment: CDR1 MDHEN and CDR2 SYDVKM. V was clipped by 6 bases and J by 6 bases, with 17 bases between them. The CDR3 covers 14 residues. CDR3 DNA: TGTGCCAGCAGATTGGGGTACGGAGCTCATGGCTACACCTTC. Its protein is CASRLGYGAHGYTF.

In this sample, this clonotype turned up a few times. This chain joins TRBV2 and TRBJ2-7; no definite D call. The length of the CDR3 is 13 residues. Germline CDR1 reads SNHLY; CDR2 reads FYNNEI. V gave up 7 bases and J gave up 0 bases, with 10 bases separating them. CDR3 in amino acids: CASMTRSSYEQYF. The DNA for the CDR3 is TGTGCCAGCATGACACGGAGCTCCTACGAGCAGTACTTC.

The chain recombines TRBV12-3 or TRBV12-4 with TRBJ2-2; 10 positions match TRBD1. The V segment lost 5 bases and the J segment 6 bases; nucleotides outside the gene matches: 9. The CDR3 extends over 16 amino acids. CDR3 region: CASSESGTGVAGELFF. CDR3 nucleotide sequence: TGTGCCAGCAGTGAGTCCGGGACAGGGGTTGCCGGGGAGCTGTTTTTT.

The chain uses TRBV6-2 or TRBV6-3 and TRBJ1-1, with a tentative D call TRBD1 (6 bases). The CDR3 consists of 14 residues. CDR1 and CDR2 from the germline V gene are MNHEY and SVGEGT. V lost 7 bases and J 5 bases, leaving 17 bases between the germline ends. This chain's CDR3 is CASTKGGDRTEAFF. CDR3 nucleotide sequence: TGTGCCAGCACCAAGGGGGGGGATAGGACTGAAGCTTTCTTT.

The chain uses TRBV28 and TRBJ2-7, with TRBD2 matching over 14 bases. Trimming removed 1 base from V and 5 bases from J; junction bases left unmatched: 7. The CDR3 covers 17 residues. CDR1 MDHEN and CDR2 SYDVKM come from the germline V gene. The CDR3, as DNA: TGTGCCAGCAGTTTATTTTACGGGACTAGCGGGAGTAACGAGCAGTACTTC. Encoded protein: CASSLFYGTSGSNEQYF.

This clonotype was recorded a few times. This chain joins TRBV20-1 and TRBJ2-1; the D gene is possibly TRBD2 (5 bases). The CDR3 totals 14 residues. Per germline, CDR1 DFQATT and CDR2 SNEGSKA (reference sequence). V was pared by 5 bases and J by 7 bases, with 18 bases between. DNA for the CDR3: TGCAGTGCTGTAGAGCCCCTTGGCGGGAATGAGCAGTTCTTC. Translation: CSAVEPLGGNEQFF.

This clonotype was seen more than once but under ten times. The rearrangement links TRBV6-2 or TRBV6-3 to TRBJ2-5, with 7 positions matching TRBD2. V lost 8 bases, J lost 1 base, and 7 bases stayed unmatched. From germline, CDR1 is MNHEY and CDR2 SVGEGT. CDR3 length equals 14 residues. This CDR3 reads CASRIWTSQETQYF. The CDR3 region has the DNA TGTGCCAGCCGGATCTGGACTAGCCAAGAGACCCAGTACTTC.

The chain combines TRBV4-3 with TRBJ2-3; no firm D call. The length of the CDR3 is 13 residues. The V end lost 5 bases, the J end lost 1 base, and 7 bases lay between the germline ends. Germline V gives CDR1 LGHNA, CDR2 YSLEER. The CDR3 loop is CASSSLGTDTQYF. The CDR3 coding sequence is TGCGCCAGCAGCAGTTTGGGCACAGATACGCAGTATTTT.

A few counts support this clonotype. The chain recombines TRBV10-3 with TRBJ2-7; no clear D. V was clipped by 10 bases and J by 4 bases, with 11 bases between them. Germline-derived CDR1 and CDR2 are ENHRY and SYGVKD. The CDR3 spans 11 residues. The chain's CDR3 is CATAGSYEQYF. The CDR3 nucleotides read TGTGCCACCGCCGGGTCTTACGAGCAGTACTTC.

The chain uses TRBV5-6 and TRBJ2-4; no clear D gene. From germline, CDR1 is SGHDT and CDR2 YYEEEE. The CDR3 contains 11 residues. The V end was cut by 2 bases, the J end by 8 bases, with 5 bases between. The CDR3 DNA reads TGTGCCAGCAGCTTTATGGACATTCAGTACTTC. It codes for CASSFMDIQYF.

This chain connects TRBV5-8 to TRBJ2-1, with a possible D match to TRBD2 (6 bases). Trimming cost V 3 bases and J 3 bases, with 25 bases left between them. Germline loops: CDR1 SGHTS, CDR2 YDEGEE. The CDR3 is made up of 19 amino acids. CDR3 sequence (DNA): TGTGCCAGCAGCTCGCAGGCCCTGGCGGGAAATAGAGACTACAATGAGCAGTTCTTC. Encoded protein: CASSSQALAGNRDYNEQFF.

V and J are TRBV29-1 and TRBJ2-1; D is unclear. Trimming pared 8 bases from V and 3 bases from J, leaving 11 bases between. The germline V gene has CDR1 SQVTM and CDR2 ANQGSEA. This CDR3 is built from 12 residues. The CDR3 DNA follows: TGCAGCCAAGGACGAGGCTACAATGAGCAGTTCTTC. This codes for CSQGRGYNEQFF.

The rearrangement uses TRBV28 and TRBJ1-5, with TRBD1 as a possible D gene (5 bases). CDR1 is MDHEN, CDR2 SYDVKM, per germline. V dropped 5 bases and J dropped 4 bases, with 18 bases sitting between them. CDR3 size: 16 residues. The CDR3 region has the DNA TGTGCCAGCAGTCCATTCGGGACCAGGAAAAATCAGCCCCAGCATTTT. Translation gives CASSPFGTRKNQPQHF.

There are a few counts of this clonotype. The CDR3 DNA sequence: TGTGCCAGCAGCCAAGATGGGACAGGGGGGTCAGACACTGAAGCTTTCTTT. Its translation is CASSQDGTGGSDTEAFF. This chain joins TRBV4-2 and TRBJ1-1; 11 nucleotides line up with TRBD1. The CDR3 is 17 residues long. J lost 3 bases, V lost 0 bases, and 6 bases had no gene match. Germline lookup yields CDR1 LGHNA and CDR2 YNFKEQ.

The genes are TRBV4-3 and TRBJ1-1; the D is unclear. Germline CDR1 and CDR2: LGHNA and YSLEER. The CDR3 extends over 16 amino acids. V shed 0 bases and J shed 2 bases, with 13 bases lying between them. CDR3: CASSQDMRASNTEAFF. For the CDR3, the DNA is TGCGCCAGCAGCCAAGATATGCGGGCCTCAAACACTGAAGCTTTCTTT.

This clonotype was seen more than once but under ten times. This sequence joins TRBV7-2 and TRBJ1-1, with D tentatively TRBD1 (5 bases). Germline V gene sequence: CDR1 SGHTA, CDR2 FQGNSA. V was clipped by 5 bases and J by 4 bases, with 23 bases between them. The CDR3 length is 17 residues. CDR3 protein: CASSPGSGGAVSTEAFF. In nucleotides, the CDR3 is TGTGCCAGCAGCCCAGGAAGCGGTGGGGCAGTTAGCACTGAAGCTTTCTTT.

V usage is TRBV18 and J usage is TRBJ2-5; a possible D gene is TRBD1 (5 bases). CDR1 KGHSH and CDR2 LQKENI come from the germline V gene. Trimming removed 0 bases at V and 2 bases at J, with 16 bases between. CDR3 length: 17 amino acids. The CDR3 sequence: CASSPPRTPERQETQYF. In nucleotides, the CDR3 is TGTGCCAGCTCACCACCTAGGACACCAGAGAGACAAGAGACCCAGTACTTC.

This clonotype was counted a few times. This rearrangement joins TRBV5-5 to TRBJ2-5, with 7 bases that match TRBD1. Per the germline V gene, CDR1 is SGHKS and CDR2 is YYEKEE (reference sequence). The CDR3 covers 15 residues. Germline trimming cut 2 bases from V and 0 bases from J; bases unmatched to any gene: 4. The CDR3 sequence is CASSLMTGNQETQYF. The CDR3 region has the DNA TGTGCCAGCAGCTTAATGACAGGGAACCAAGAGACCCAGTACTTC.

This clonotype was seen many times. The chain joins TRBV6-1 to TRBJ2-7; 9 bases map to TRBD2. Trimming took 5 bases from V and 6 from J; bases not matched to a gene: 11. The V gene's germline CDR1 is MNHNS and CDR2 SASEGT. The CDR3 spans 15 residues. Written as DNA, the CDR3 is TGTGCCAGCAGTCGGGGGCTAGCGGGGATTGTCGAGCAGTACTTC. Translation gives CASSRGLAGIVEQYF.

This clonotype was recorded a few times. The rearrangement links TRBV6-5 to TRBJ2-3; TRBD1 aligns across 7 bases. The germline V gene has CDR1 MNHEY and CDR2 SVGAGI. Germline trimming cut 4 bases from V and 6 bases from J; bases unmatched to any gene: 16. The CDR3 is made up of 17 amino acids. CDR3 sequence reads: CASSFLGGTIRGDTQYF. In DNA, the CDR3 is TGTGCCAGCAGTTTCCTAGGGGGCACCATACGTGGGGATACGCAGTATTTT.

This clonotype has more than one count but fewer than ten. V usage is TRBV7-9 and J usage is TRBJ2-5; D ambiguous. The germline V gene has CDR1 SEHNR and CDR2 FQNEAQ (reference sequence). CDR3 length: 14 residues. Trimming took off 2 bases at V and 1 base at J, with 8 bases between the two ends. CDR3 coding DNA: TGTGCCAGCAGCTTACTTAAGATCCAAGAGACCCAGTACTTC. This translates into CASSLLKIQETQYF.

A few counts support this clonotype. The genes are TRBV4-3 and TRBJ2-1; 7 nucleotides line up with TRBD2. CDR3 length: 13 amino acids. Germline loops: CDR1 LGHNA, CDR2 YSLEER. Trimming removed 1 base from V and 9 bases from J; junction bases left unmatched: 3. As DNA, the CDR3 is TGCGCCAGCAGCCAAGCCCCGGGAGGTGAGCAGTTCTTC. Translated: CASSQAPGGEQFF.

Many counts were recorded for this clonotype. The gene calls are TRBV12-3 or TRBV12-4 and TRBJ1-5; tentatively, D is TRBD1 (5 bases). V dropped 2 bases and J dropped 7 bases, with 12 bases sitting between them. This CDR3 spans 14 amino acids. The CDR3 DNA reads TGTGCCAGCAGTTTATTCAGGGAAGGGCAGCCCCAGCATTTT. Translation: CASSLFREGQPQHF.